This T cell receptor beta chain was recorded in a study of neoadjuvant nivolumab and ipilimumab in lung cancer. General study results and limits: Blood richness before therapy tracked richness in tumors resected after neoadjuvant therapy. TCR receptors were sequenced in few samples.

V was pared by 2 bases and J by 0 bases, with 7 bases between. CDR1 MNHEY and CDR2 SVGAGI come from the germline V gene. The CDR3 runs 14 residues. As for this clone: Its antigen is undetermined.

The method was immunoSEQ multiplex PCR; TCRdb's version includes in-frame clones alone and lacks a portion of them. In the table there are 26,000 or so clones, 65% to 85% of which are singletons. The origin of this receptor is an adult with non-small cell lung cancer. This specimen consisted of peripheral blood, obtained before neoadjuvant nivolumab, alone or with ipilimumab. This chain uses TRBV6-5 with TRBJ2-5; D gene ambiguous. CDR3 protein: CASSYRRYQETQYF. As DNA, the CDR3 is TGTGCCAGCAGTTACCGTCGGTACCAAGAGACCCAGTACTTC.